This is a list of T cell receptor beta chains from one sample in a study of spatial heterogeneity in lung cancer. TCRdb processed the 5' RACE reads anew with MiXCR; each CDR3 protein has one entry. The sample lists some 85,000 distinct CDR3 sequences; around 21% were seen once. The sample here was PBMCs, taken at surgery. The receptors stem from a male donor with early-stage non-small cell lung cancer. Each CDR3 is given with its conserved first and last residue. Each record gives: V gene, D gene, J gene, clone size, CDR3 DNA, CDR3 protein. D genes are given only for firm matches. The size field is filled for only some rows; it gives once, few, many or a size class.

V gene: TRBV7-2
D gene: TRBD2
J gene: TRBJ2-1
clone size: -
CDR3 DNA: TGTGCCAGCAGCCTTAGCGGGACGTCCTCATACAATGAGCAGTTCTTC
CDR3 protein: CASSLSGTSSYNEQFF

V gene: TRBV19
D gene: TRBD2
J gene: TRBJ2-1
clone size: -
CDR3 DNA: TGTGCCAGTAGTAGTTTAGCGGGAGTCGGCAATGAGCAGTTCTTC
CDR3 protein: CASSSLAGVGNEQFF

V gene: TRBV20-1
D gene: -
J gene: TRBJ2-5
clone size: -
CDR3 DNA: TGCAGTGCTAGTCCCCCCCCCGGGGGACGGGGCCAAGAGACCCAGTACTTC
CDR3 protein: CSASPPPGGRGQETQYF

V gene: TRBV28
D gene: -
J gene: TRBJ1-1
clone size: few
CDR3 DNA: TGTGCCAGCACTCTGTCGACGGGATCCATGAACACTGAAGCTTTCTTT
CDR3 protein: CASTLSTGSMNTEAFF

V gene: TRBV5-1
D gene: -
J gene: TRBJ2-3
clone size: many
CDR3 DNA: TGCGCCAGCAGCTTGGGAGACAGGAGCACAGATACGCAGTATTTT
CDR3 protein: CASSLGDRSTDTQYF

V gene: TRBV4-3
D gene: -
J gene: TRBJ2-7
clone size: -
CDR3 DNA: TGCGCCAGCAGCCCGGTGGAGCAGTACTTC
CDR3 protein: CASSPVEQYF

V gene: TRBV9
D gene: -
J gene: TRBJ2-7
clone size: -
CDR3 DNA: TGTGCCAGCAGCGTACAGGGGGGCGGCCCCTACGAGCAGTACTTC
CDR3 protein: CASSVQGGGPYEQYF

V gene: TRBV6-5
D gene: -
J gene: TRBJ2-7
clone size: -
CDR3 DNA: TGTGCCAGCAGTTACTCAGAGGGAAGCGGCGAGCAGTACTTC
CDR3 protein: CASSYSEGSGEQYF

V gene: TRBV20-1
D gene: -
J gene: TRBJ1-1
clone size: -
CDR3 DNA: TGCAGTGCCTCCAACATCGGGAACACTGAAGCTTTCTTT
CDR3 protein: CSASNIGNTEAFF

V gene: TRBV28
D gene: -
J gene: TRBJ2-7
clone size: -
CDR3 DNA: TGTGCCAGCAGTTTTGCCAGGTCTAGCTCCTACGAGCAGTACTTC
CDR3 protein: CASSFARSSSYEQYF

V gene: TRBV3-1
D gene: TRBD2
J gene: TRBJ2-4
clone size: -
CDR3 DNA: TGTGCCAGCAGCCCGGGACTAGAAGATAACATTCAGTACTTC
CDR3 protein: CASSPGLEDNIQYF

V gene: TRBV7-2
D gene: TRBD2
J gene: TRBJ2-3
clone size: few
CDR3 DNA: TGTGCCAGCAGCTTAGTTGGCGGGGGGGCTGCGGATACGCAGTATTTT
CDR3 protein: CASSLVGGGAADTQYF

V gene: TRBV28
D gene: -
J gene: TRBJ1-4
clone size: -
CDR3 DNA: TGTGCCAGCAGTCCCGGAGGACCGGGCCATGAAAAACTGTTTTTT
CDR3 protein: CASSPGGPGHEKLFF

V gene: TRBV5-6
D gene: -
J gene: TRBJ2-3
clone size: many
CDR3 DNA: TGTGCCAGCAGCTTGGTGACTGCTAGCACAGATACGCAGTATTTT
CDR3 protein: CASSLVTASTDTQYF

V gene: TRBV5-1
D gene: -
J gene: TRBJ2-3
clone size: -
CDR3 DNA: TGCGCCAGCGCTACCGGGACACCGAGCACAGATACGCAGTATTTT
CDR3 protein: CASATGTPSTDTQYF

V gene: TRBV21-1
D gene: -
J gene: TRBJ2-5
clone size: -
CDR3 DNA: TGTGCCAGCAGCCTCCCGGGGGAGCAAGAGACCCAGTACTTC
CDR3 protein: CASSLPGEQETQYF

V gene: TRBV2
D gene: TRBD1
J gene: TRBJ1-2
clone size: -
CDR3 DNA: TGTGCCAGCAGCAGACAGGGGGTTGAGGGCTACACCTTC
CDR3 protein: CASSRQGVEGYTF

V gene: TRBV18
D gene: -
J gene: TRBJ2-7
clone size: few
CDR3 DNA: TGTGCCAGCTCTTCCGACCGCGAGCAGTACTTC
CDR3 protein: CASSSDREQYF

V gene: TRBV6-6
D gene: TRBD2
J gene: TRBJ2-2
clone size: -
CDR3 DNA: TGTGCCAGCAGTTTCCCCGTTGCGGGAGGGAACACCGGGGAGCTGTTTTTT
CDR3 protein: CASSFPVAGGNTGELFF

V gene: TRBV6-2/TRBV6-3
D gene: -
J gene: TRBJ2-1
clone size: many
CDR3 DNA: TGTGCCAGCAGGCACAGCTCCTACAATGAGCAGTTCTTC
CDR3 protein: CASRHSSYNEQFF

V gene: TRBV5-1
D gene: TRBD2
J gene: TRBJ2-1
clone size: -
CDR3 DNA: TGCGCCAGCAGCTTGAATGCGGGAGGCTACAATGAGCAGTTCTTC
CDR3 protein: CASSLNAGGYNEQFF

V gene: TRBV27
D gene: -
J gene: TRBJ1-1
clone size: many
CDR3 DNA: TGTGCCAGCAGCCTTTCCCGACTCCATGAAGCTTTCTTT
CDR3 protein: CASSLSRLHEAFF

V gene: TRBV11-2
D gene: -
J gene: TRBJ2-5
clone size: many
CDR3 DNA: TGTGCCAGCAGCTTAGACGGAGAGACCCAGTACTTC
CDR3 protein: CASSLDGETQYF

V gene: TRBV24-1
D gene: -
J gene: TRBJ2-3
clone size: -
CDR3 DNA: TGTGCCACCACGGGAAGGGACACGCAGTATTTT
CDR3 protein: CATTGRDTQYF

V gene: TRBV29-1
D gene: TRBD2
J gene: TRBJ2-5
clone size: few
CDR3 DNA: TGCAGCGTTAGGGCGGGGGGAAGAGAGACCCAGTACTTC
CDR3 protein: CSVRAGGRETQYF

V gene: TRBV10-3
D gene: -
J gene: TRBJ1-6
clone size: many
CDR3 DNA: TGTGCCATCACTCCGACAGGAGACCATAATTCACCCCTCCACTTT
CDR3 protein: CAITPTGDHNSPLHF

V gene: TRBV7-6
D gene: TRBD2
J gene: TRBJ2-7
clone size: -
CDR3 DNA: TGTGCCAGCAGCCAAGGGACTAGCGGCGAGCAGTACTTC
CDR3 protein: CASSQGTSGEQYF